Listed below are T cell receptor beta chains from one sample, sequenced in a study of T-cell reconstitution after alpha-beta-depleted transplantation in children. TCRdb passed the PCR reads through MiXCR, listing each CDR3 protein once. The sample comprises 500,000 to 600,000 distinct CDR3 sequences, about a sixth of which are singletons, and over 3% rests with the top ten. Sequences were derived from PBMCs from the stem cell graft donor, sampled from the stem cell graft. The origin of the receptors is a human donor who donated a stem cell graft to a child with acute lymphoblastic leukemia. The CDR3 runs from the conserved cysteine through the conserved F or W. A D gene is named only where the DNA matches it firmly. The listing skips clone size in some rows; elsewhere it reads once, few, many or a size class.

abundance	v_gene	j_gene	d_gene	len	CDR3aa	CDR3nt
NA	TRBV7-6	TRBJ1-1	NA	16	CASSLGPSSLNTEAFF	TGTGCCAGCAGCTTAGGTCCTAGTAGTTTGAACACTGAAGCTTTCTTT
NA	TRBV7-2	TRBJ2-1	NA	14	CASRRGTSVNEQFF	TGTGCCAGCAGGCGAGGGACCTCCGTCAATGAGCAGTTCTTC
few	TRBV12-3/TRBV12-4	TRBJ2-7	NA	15	CASSLTGGQVDEQYF	TGTGCCAGCAGTTTAACCGGGGGGCAGGTCGACGAGCAGTACTTC
NA	TRBV6-5	TRBJ2-5	TRBD2	18	CASSYSKERDSDQETQYF	TGTGCCAGCAGTTACTCGAAGGAGCGGGATTCCGACCAAGAGACCCAGTACTTC
NA	TRBV7-2	TRBJ2-7	NA	13	CASSSGPFYEQYF	TGTGCCAGCAGTTCCGGACCCTTCTACGAGCAGTACTTC
many	TRBV3-1	TRBJ1-6	NA	16	CASSQDRTEPNSPLHF	TGTGCCAGCAGCCAAGATCGGACAGAACCTAATTCACCCCTCCACTTT
NA	TRBV20-1	TRBJ2-7	NA	11	CSVARGYEQYF	TGCAGTGTGGCCAGGGGATACGAGCAGTACTTC
NA	TRBV5-1	TRBJ1-2	NA	14	CASSLAARKGGYTF	TGCGCCAGCAGCTTGGCCGCGAGAAAAGGAGGCTACACCTTC
many	TRBV5-1	TRBJ1-4	NA	14	CASSLGQVNEKLFF	TGCGCCAGCAGCTTGGGACAGGTTAATGAAAAACTGTTTTTT
few	TRBV10-3	TRBJ1-5	NA	13	CAISPQSNQPQHF	TGTGCCATCAGCCCCCAGAGCAATCAGCCCCAGCATTTT
NA	TRBV20-1	TRBJ2-1	NA	12	CSASWEYNEQFF	TGCAGTGCTAGCTGGGAGTACAATGAGCAGTTCTTC
few	TRBV5-6	TRBJ2-5	NA	13	CASSLGRWETQYF	TGTGCCAGCAGCTTGGGAAGGTGGGAGACCCAGTACTTC
NA	TRBV14	TRBJ2-1	TRBD2	16	CASSQFSGRTYNEQFF	TGTGCCAGCAGCCAGTTTAGCGGGCGGACTTACAATGAGCAGTTCTTC
NA	TRBV5-1	TRBJ1-1	TRBD1	18	CASSWSPGTGGRNTEAFF	TGCGCCAGCAGCTGGAGCCCCGGGACAGGAGGACGGAACACTGAAGCTTTCTTT
NA	TRBV3-1	TRBJ2-3	TRBD2	15	CASSLSRDYTDTQYF	TGTGCCAGCAGCCTAAGCCGGGACTACACAGATACGCAGTATTTT
NA	TRBV28	TRBJ2-7	NA	11	CASSSLAEQYF	TGTGCCAGCAGCTCCCTGGCGGAGCAGTACTTC
few	TRBV12-3/TRBV12-4	TRBJ1-1	NA	12	CASSRTWTEAFF	TGTGCCAGCAGCCGGACTTGGACTGAAGCTTTCTTT
few	TRBV12-3/TRBV12-4	TRBJ1-1	NA	14	CASTLTDRNTEAFF	TGTGCCAGCACCCTTACGGACAGGAACACTGAAGCTTTCTTT
few	TRBV6-4	TRBJ2-2	NA	14	CASSGGLDTGELFF	TGTGCCAGCAGTGGGGGACTGGACACCGGGGAGCTGTTTTTT
NA	TRBV5-8	TRBJ1-2	NA	14	CASSSDNRASGYTF	TGTGCCAGCAGCTCAGACAACAGGGCCTCGGGCTACACCTTC
NA	TRBV12-3/TRBV12-4	TRBJ2-1	NA	15	CASSLTGTTYNEQFF	TGTGCCAGCAGTCTTACCGGGACCACTTACAATGAGCAGTTCTTC
NA	TRBV27	TRBJ2-7	TRBD2	14	CASSAFSGRMEQYF	TGTGCCAGCAGTGCCTTTAGCGGGCGGATGGAGCAGTACTTC
few	TRBV12-3/TRBV12-4	TRBJ2-1	NA	14	CASSFEYVGNEQFF	TGTGCCAGCAGTTTCGAATATGTGGGCAATGAGCAGTTCTTC
few	TRBV3-1	TRBJ2-5	TRBD2	16	CASSQGNSGREETQYF	TGTGCCAGCAGCCAAGGGAACAGTGGGAGGGAAGAGACCCAGTACTTC
many	TRBV12-3/TRBV12-4	TRBJ2-2	NA	12	CASSRNTGELFF	TGTGCCAGCAGCCGGAACACCGGGGAGCTGTTTTTT
many	TRBV20-1	TRBJ2-1	TRBD2	14	CSAPASGRVNEQFF	TGCAGTGCTCCCGCTAGCGGGAGAGTCAATGAGCAGTTCTTC
NA	TRBV7-2	TRBJ2-1	TRBD2	15	CASTPLAGVYNEQFF	TGTGCCAGCACCCCCCTAGCGGGAGTCTACAATGAGCAGTTCTTC
NA	TRBV7-2	TRBJ2-1	NA	15	CASSLVGKAVHEQFF	TGTGCCAGCAGCTTAGTTGGCAAGGCGGTCCATGAGCAGTTCTTC
few	TRBV5-6	TRBJ2-7	NA	14	CASSFRVGVSEQYF	TGTGCCAGCAGCTTCAGAGTAGGGGTTAGCGAGCAGTACTTC
many	TRBV20-1	TRBJ1-4	NA	15	CSASPGGASNEKLFF	TGCAGTGCTAGCCCGGGCGGGGCCTCTAATGAAAAACTGTTTTTT
NA	TRBV7-9	TRBJ1-2	TRBD1	15	CASSSPGTGDYGYTF	TGTGCCAGCAGCTCGCCGGGGACAGGCGACTATGGCTACACCTTC
NA	TRBV12-5	TRBJ2-1	TRBD2	16	CAVHPPGLGVYHEQFF	TGTGCCGTTCACCCACCGGGACTAGGGGTCTATCATGAGCAGTTCTTC
few	TRBV28	TRBJ2-5	NA	13	CASSSRLKETQYF	TGTGCCAGCAGTTCCCGACTCAAAGAGACCCAGTACTTC
few	TRBV7-9	TRBJ1-2	NA	14	CASSPVGPFYGYTF	TGTGCCAGCAGCCCTGTGGGTCCTTTCTATGGCTACACCTTC
NA	TRBV20-1	TRBJ2-1	NA	15	CSARDPWGRTNEQFF	TGCAGTGCTAGAGATCCATGGGGGAGGACAAATGAGCAGTTCTTC
few	TRBV27	TRBJ2-1	TRBD2	16	CASSLSMGLVLHEQFF	TGTGCCAGCAGTCTAAGTATGGGACTAGTTTTGCATGAGCAGTTCTTC
NA	TRBV9	TRBJ1-2	TRBD1	14	CASSGTYRGYGYTF	TGTGCCAGCAGCGGCACCTACAGGGGCTATGGCTACACCTTC
few	TRBV27	TRBJ2-5	TRBD2	15	CASSPWAGGQETQYF	TGTGCCAGCAGTCCCTGGGCGGGAGGCCAAGAGACCCAGTACTTC
few	TRBV27	TRBJ2-1	NA	13	CASALSGWGEQFF	TGTGCCAGCGCCCTTTCAGGTTGGGGTGAGCAGTTCTTC
NA	TRBV5-6	TRBJ2-4	NA	15	CASSFGAGAKNIQYF	TGTGCCAGCAGCTTTGGAGCGGGAGCCAAAAACATTCAGTACTTC
few	TRBV20-1	TRBJ2-2	TRBD2	14	CSAEREPYTGELFF	TGCAGTGCCGAGCGGGAGCCCTACACCGGGGAGCTGTTTTTT
NA	TRBV24-1	TRBJ1-5	TRBD1	14	CATSPGTGNQPQHF	TGTGCCACCAGCCCCGGGACAGGCAATCAGCCCCAGCATTTT
few	TRBV27	TRBJ2-7	NA	13	CASSLSGNYEQYF	TGTGCCAGCAGTTTATCGGGAAACTACGAGCAGTACTTC
many	TRBV7-2	TRBJ2-3	TRBD2	16	CASSSLAGVSTDTQYF	TGTGCCAGCAGCTCCTTAGCGGGAGTTAGCACAGATACGCAGTATTTT
few	TRBV10-2	TRBJ2-3	NA	14	CASRANGWEDTQYF	TGCGCCAGCAGAGCGAATGGATGGGAGGATACGCAGTATTTT
few	TRBV5-1	TRBJ2-1	NA	14	CASSLGQKGNEQFF	TGCGCCAGCAGCTTGGGTCAGAAAGGCAATGAGCAGTTCTTC
NA	TRBV20-1	TRBJ2-3	NA	16	CSAPLGPGFSTDTQYF	TGCAGTGCTCCCCTGGGGCCTGGATTTAGCACAGATACGCAGTATTTT
few	TRBV5-1	TRBJ2-7	NA	13	CASSLWPWHEQYF	TGCGCCAGCAGTCTTTGGCCGTGGCACGAGCAGTACTTC
NA	TRBV4-1	TRBJ2-7	NA	14	CASSQERGSYEQYF	TGCGCCAGCAGCCAAGAACGGGGTTCCTACGAGCAGTACTTC
few	TRBV20-1	TRBJ1-1	TRBD1	8	CRPYGQVF	TGCAGGCCGTACGGACAGGTCTTT
NA	TRBV12-3/TRBV12-4	TRBJ1-3	NA	12	CALSRTGNTIYF	TGTGCCTTAAGCAGGACTGGAAACACCATATATTTT
NA	TRBV20-1	TRBJ2-7	TRBD2	16	CSARALTSGVRGSQYF	TGCAGTGCTAGGGCCTTGACTAGCGGGGTACGGGGGTCGCAGTACTTC